What follows are 27 T cell receptor beta chains derived from one specimen sequenced in a study of blood T cell repertoires in COVID-19. This table comes from immunoSEQ multiplex PCR, and its TCRdb copy is limited to in-frame clones, with some not included. Among about 160,000 clones, around four fifths were seen once, and the ten largest hold around 3%. Sequences were obtained from peripheral blood. The receptors come from a man in his 70s with acute or convalescent COVID-19.

This clone was picked up many times. The chain employs TRBV27 and TRBJ1-6, with D hard to call. From germline, CDR1 is MNHEY and CDR2 SMNVEV (reference sequence). CDR3 size: 17 residues. The V end was cut by 0 bases, the J end by 0 bases, with 9 bases between. The CDR3 spells CASSLSRWSSYNSPLHF. In DNA, the CDR3 is TGTGCCAGCAGTTTATCGAGGTGGAGCTCCTATAATTCACCCCTCCACTTT.

The CDR3 protein is CSVVRQGGGELFF. CDR3 DNA: TGCAGCGTCGTCCGACAGGGCGGTGGGGAGCTGTTTTTT. The chain has TRBV29-1 and TRBJ2-2, with 7 bases aligning to TRBD1. Germline V gene sequence: CDR1 SQVTM, CDR2 ANQGSEA. V lost 6 bases to trimming and J lost 8 bases; unmatched junction nucleotides: 9. The CDR3 is 13 residues long.

The chain uses TRBV5-6 and TRBJ2-3, with 14 bases lining up with TRBD2. Trimming at V came to 4 bases and at J to 6 bases, leaving 7 bases not matched to a gene. Per the germline V gene, CDR1 is SGHDT and CDR2 is YYEEEE. The CDR3 has 16 residues. CDR3 in amino acids: CASSRPGLAGEDTQYF. The CDR3 coding sequence is TGTGCCAGCAGCCGGCCGGGACTAGCGGGAGAGGATACGCAGTATTTT.

This chain uses TRBV19 with TRBJ1-6; 9 bases line up with TRBD1. The germline V gene has CDR1 LNHDA and CDR2 SQIVND (reference sequence). Trimming took 6 bases from V and 0 from J; bases not matched to a gene: 6. This CDR3 comprises 17 residues. The CDR3, as DNA: TGTGCCAGTAGGCCACAGGGGGCGAGCTCCTATAATTCACCCCTCCACTTT. Its protein product is CASRPQGASSYNSPLHF.

The rearrangement uses TRBV9 and TRBJ2-2; tentatively, D is TRBD2 (5 bases). The length of the CDR3 is 16 residues. Germline V gives CDR1 SGDLS, CDR2 YYNGEE. V was clipped by 4 bases and J by 7 bases, with 20 bases between them. This CDR3 reads CASSPGAVTHHGELFF. As DNA, the CDR3 is TGTGCCAGCAGCCCCGGAGCGGTAACGCATCACGGGGAGCTGTTTTTT. Full variable domain (outside the CDR3, taken from reference TRBV9 and TRBJ2-2): DSGVTQTPKHLITATGQRVTLRCSPRSGDLSVYWYQQSLDQGLQFLIQYYNGEERAKGNILERFSAQQFPDLHSELNLSSLELGDSALYFCASSPGAVTHHGELFFGEGSRLTVL.

This clone was seen more than once but under ten times. The genes are TRBV4-3 and TRBJ2-7; D is undetermined. There are 14 residues in the CDR3. Germline CDR1 reads LGHNA; CDR2 reads YSLEER. The V gene lost 0 bases and the J gene lost 0 bases, with 6 bases spanning the gap. In nucleotides, the CDR3 is TGCGCCAGCAGCCAAGACCGGAGCTCCTACGAGCAGTACTTC. Translation gives CASSQDRSSYEQYF.

The chain carries TRBV2 and TRBJ2-1, with TRBD2 matching 8 bases. CDR3 size: 15 residues. Germline CDR1 and CDR2: SNHLY and FYNNEI. Unmatched junction bases numbered 8, after V lost 6 bases and J lost 4 bases. CDR3 loop: CASSGTRLSYNEQFF. The DNA for the CDR3 is TGTGCCAGCAGCGGGACTAGGCTATCGTACAATGAGCAGTTCTTC.

The chain couples TRBV19 to TRBJ2-3; D is perhaps TRBD1 (6 bases). Between the trimmed V and J ends, which lost 6 bases and 1 base, there was a span of 14 bases. This CDR3 has 15 amino acids. Looked up from germline, CDR1 is LNHDA and CDR2 is SQIVND (reference sequence). CDR3: CASRPQGEGTDTQYF. The CDR3 nucleotides read TGTGCCAGTAGGCCACAGGGTGAGGGCACAGATACGCAGTATTTT.

The chain carries TRBV19 and TRBJ2-7; 7 bases align to TRBD1. The ends lost 4 bases at V and 1 base at J; junction bases unmatched: 10. CDR1 and CDR2 from the germline V gene are LNHDA and SQIVND (reference sequence). This CDR3 is 16 amino acids long. This CDR3 reads CASSTDARQGSYEQYF. In DNA, the CDR3 is TGTGCCAGTAGTACCGATGCACGACAGGGTTCCTACGAGCAGTACTTC.

The CDR3 coding sequence is TGTGCCAGCTCAAAGGGGACTTTAACTGGAGGCTACACCTTC. Translation gives CASSKGTLTGGYTF. This chain links TRBV6-5 with TRBJ1-2; possible D gene TRBD1, 5 bases. Germline V gives CDR1 MNHEY, CDR2 SVGAGI. This CDR3 is built from 14 residues. The ends were cut back, 8 bases at V and 8 bases at J, with 21 bases in the middle.

This chain joins TRBV7-2 and TRBJ2-1, with 7 positions matching TRBD2. V was pared by 1 base and J by 5 bases, with 5 bases of the junction left unmatched. Looked up from germline, CDR1 is SGHTA and CDR2 is FQGNSA. The CDR3 runs 15 residues. In DNA, the CDR3 is TGTGCCAGCAGCTTAGTGGCGGGGGAAAACAATGAGCAGTTCTTC. Translated, it gives CASSLVAGENNEQFF. Full variable domain (missing parts from reference TRBV7-2 and TRBJ2-1): GAGVSQSPSNKVTEKGKDVELRCDPISGHTALYWYRQSLGQGLEFLIYFQGNSAPDKSGLPSDRFSAERTGGSVSTLTIQRTQQEDSAVYLCASSLVAGENNEQFFGPGTRLTVL.

CDR3 nucleotides: TGTGCCACCATTCTTATATCAGGGGAACAGAACACTGAAGCTTTCTTT. Translating gives CATILISGEQNTEAFF. The chain joins TRBV24-1 to TRBJ1-1; D might be TRBD1 (6 bases). The CDR3 contains 16 residues. The germline gives CDR1 KGHDR, CDR2 SFDVKD. V lost 8 bases and J lost 1, with 19 bases in between.

This clone has just one count. This chain connects TRBV5-1 to TRBJ2-5; D not certain. The CDR3 loop spans 14 amino acids. CDR1 and CDR2 from the germline V gene are SGHRS and YFSETQ. V was shortened by 4 bases and J by 2 bases, with 12 bases between the two germline ends. The CDR3 spells CASSRSGTQETQYF. The CDR3 DNA reads as TGCGCCAGCAGCCGGTCGGGTACTCAAGAGACCCAGTACTTC.

The chain recombines TRBV12-3 or TRBV12-4 with TRBJ1-3; D uncertain. This CDR3 spans 13 amino acids. With 7 bases removed from V and 0 bases from J, the gap between germline ends came to 7 bases. CDR3 residues: CASIRGSGNTIYF. The CDR3 DNA is TGTGCCAGCATCAGAGGCTCTGGAAACACCATATATTTT.

Only one count was recorded for this clone. The chain couples TRBV28 to TRBJ2-3; 13 nucleotides agree with TRBD2. The J segment lost 1 base and the V segment lost 10 bases, leaving 2 bases of the junction unmatched. This CDR3 has 14 residues. The germline V gene has CDR1 MDHEN and CDR2 SYDVKM. CDR3 sequence (DNA): TGTGCCACCGGGACTAGCGGGGGCACAGATACGCAGTATTTT. Translating gives CATGTSGGTDTQYF.

The chain joins TRBV24-1 to TRBJ2-2; a weak D match, TRBD2 (5 bases). Germline CDR1 is KGHDR and CDR2 is SFDVKD. The length of the CDR3 is 17 residues. The germline V and J ends were trimmed by 5 bases and 0 bases, with 15 bases remaining between them. The CDR3 loop reads CATSGRPSGANTGELFF. The CDR3 DNA sequence: TGTGCCACCAGTGGTCGCCCCTCCGGGGCGAACACCGGGGAGCTGTTTTTT.

V usage is TRBV19 and J usage is TRBJ2-5; a possible D gene is TRBD1 (6 bases). The V gene's germline CDR1 is LNHDA and CDR2 SQIVND (reference sequence). Between the trimmed V and J ends, which lost 10 bases and 2 bases, there was a span of 11 bases. This CDR3 spans 12 amino acids. The CDR3 DNA reads as TGTGCCACCCTCGGGACACAAGAGACCCAGTACTTC. Encoded protein: CATLGTQETQYF.

The chain recombines TRBV6-6 with TRBJ1-1, with D possibly matching TRBD1 (5 bases). The CDR3 runs 15 residues. V lost 5 bases and J lost 1, with 14 bases in between. Germline assignment: CDR1 MNHNY and CDR2 SVGAGI (reference sequence). The CDR3 nucleotides read TGTGCCAGCAGTGCCACACAGGTGAGGAACACTGAAGCTTTCTTT. This sequence encodes CASSATQVRNTEAFF.

J is TRBJ2-3 and V is TRBV6-6; 10 positions match TRBD2. Germline-derived CDR1 and CDR2 are MNHNY and SVGAGI (reference sequence). The CDR3 covers 15 residues. The V segment lost 4 bases and the J segment 6 bases; nucleotides outside the gene matches: 7. The CDR3 loop reads CASSLLAGLGDTQYF. In DNA form, the CDR3 reads TGTGCCAGCAGTTTACTAGCGGGGCTCGGGGATACGCAGTATTTT.

The chain carries TRBV6-5 and TRBJ1-6, with 7 bases identical to TRBD1. Per the germline V gene, CDR1 is MNHEY and CDR2 is SVGAGI. The CDR3 covers 12 residues. After removal of 10 bases from V and 6 bases from J, the junction contained 3 bases not matched to a gene. The CDR3 is CATGQSNSPLHF. For the CDR3, the DNA is TGTGCCACGGGACAGAGTAATTCACCCCTCCACTTT.

The chain joins TRBV6-1 to TRBJ1-1; D is ambiguous. Germline CDR1 and CDR2: MNHNS and SASEGT. The CDR3 is 12 residues long. V gave up 2 bases and J gave up 4 bases, with 5 bases separating them. The CDR3 spells CASSEYGTEAFF. CDR3 DNA: TGTGCCAGCAGTGAATACGGCACTGAAGCTTTCTTT.

This chain uses TRBV9 with TRBJ1-2; 8 positions agree with TRBD1. The germline V gene encodes CDR1 SGDLS and CDR2 YYNGEE. This CDR3 region has 14 residues. Unmatched junction bases numbered 7, after V lost 1 base and J lost 8 bases. The CDR3 spells CASSVTQGAGGYTF. The DNA for the CDR3 is TGTGCCAGCAGCGTAACCCAGGGGGCGGGCGGCTACACCTTC.

The chain has TRBV5-1 and TRBJ2-3; D call uncertain. Germline CDR1 reads SGHRS; CDR2 reads YFSETQ. V gave up 0 bases and J gave up 2 bases, with 13 bases separating them. The CDR3 length is 16 residues. The CDR3 reads CASSLELYEITDTQYF. For the CDR3, the DNA is TGCGCCAGCAGCTTGGAACTCTACGAAATCACAGATACGCAGTATTTT. The full variable domain, in which reference TRBV5-1 and TRBJ2-3 provide the parts outside the CDR3, is KAGVTQTPRYLIKTRGQQVTLSCSPISGHRSVSWYQQTPGQGLQFLFEYFSETQRNKGNFPGRFSGRQFSNSRSEMNVSTLELGDSALYLCASSLELYEITDTQYFGPGTRLTVL.

The chain has TRBV12-3 or TRBV12-4 and TRBJ2-7; D unresolved. The CDR3 sequence is 13 residues long. The V and J ends lost 5 bases and 2 bases respectively, with 10 bases between them. Here the CDR3 DNA reads TGTGCCAGCAGTCCAGCAGGTACCTACGAGCAGTACTTC. The encoded protein is CASSPAGTYEQYF.

The chain combines TRBV7-2 with TRBJ1-5; D is unresolved. Trimming pared 5 bases from V and 5 bases from J, leaving 10 bases between. Germline CDR1 and CDR2: SGHTA and FQGNSA. This CDR3 comprises 13 residues. CDR3 sequence reads: CASSPRNYQPQHF. The CDR3 region has the DNA TGTGCCAGCAGCCCGAGGAACTATCAGCCCCAGCATTTT.

The chain couples TRBV2 to TRBJ2-7; tentative D call: TRBD1 (6 bases). Germline V gene lookup returns CDR1 SNHLY and CDR2 FYNNEI. V gave up 6 bases and J gave up 1 base, with 13 bases separating them. The CDR3 covers 14 residues. The CDR3 region has the DNA TGTGCCAGCAGGACCCAGGGGAATTCCTACGAGCAGTACTTC. Its protein is CASRTQGNSYEQYF.

This clone was seen only once. The chain has TRBV12-3 or TRBV12-4 and TRBJ2-1; 10 positions match TRBD2. The ends lost 7 bases at V and 12 bases at J; junction bases unmatched: 9. The CDR3 is 13 amino acids. The CDR3 is CASNPTSGLVQFF. The CDR3 nucleotides are TGTGCCAGCAACCCGACTAGCGGGTTAGTGCAGTTCTTC.